This T cell receptor (beta chain) originates from a study of blood T cells in healthy people across ages. This clonotype was observed a few times. Losses at the gene ends were 3 bases for V and 5 bases for J; bases not matched to a gene: 5. Germline CDR1 SGDLS, CDR2 YYNGEE. The CDR3 has 15 amino acids. PCR was performed a second time for 7 to 11 cycles using a sample-barcoded 5' primer and a J-beta primer mix. TCRdb reprocessed the 5' RACE reads via MiXCR and lists one record per CDR3 protein. The sample carries approximately 580,000 distinct CDR3 sequences, 24% recorded once. The same sample was also studied in work on T cells of mothers and their children.

This TCR came from a boy younger than 18 in good health. Sample: blood. The J gene is TRBJ2-7, the V gene TRBV9, with 13 nucleotides matching TRBD2. The CDR3 spells CASSESGLAGDEQYF. The CDR3 DNA is TGTGCCAGCAGCGAGTCAGGACTAGCGGGGGACGAGCAGTACTTC.